This T cell receptor beta chain derives from a study of blood T cell repertoires in COVID-19. Turning to the study itself: Italy, Spain and the United States were the sources of the convalescent and acute COVID-19 samples.

Germline CDR1 and CDR2: SGHNT and YYREEE (reference sequence). V trimming: 4 bases; J trimming: 5 bases; junction bases outside the gene matches: 4. The CDR3 is made up of 13 amino acids. This table comes from immunoSEQ multiplex PCR, and its TCRdb copy is limited to in-frame clones, with some not included. In the table there are about 200,000 clones, around 81% of which are singletons. This sequence originates from a woman aged 35 to 49 with acute COVID-19. Material: PBMCs or T cells enriched from blood (not recorded which). V gene TRBV5-4 combines with J gene TRBJ2-5; 8 bases are shared with TRBD1. In DNA form, the CDR3 reads TGTGCCAGCAGCGGGCGACAGGGGGAGACCCAGTACTTC. Translated: CASSGRQGETQYF.